This T cell receptor beta chain came from a study of CD8 T cells in Susac syndrome. Random-hexamer reverse transcription was applied to about 0.5 to 1 ug RNA. TCRdb fed the immunoSEQ multiplex PCR reads into MiXCR, producing one record per CDR3 protein. The table shows 150,000 to 200,000 distinct CDR3 sequences, with roughly 94% occurring only once. CDR1 and CDR2 (germline): SQVTM, ANQGSEA. V was clipped by 0 bases and J by 7 bases; unmatched bases: 6. The CDR3 has 14 residues. Sequencing of TCR beta was performed on blood CD8+ and CD4+ T cells. The multiple sclerosis control group consisted of treatment-naive patients whose relapsing-remitting disease, which was either stable or active, fulfilled revised McDonald criteria. TEMRA cells were FACS-enriched, unlike CD8+ and CD4+ T cells, which were negatively isolated. This clonotype occurred once.

The chain employs TRBV29-1 and TRBJ2-1; TRBD2 aligns across 7 bases. The material sequenced was CD4+ T cells from PBMCs. The clonotype originates from a human donor with multiple sclerosis. The CDR3 DNA reads as TGCAGCGTTGAAGATCCTAGGACTAGGAATGAGCAGTTCTTC. As protein: CSVEDPRTRNEQFF.